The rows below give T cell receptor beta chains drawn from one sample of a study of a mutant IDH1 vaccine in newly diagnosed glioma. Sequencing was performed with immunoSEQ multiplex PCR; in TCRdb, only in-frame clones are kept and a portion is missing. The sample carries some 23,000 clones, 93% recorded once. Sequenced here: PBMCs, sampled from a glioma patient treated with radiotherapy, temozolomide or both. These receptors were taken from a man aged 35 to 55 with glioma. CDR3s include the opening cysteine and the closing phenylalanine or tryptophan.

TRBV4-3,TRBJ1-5,CASSQAWQGDQPQHF
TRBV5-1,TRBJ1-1,CASSRELNTEAFF
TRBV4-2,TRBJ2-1,CASSLENNEQFF
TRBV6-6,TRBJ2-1,CASNPPSGRGNEQFF
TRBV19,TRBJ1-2,CASSSTAYGYTF
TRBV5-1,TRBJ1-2,CASSLSGNYGYTF
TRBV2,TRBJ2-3,CASRYTDTQYF
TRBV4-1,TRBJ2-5,CASSQDQGARETQYF
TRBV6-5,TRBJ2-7,CASSYEEETEQYF
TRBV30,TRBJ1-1,CAWSPGVRTEAFF
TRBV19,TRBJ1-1,CASSFGGDTEAFF
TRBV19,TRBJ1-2,CASSAWTGFEVGYTF
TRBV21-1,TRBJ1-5,CASSKSGDSNQPQHF
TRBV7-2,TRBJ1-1,CASSLRQGLNTEAFF
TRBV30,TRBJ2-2,CAWRGGGPNTGELFF
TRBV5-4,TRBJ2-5,CASKVTGGEETQYF
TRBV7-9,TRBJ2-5,CASNPLLETQYF
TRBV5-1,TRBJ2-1,CASSLSAGIDEQFF
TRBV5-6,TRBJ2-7,CASSLELAGGPSHEQYF
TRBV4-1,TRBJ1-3,CASSFQIGNTIYF
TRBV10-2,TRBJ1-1,CASSSVRTEAFF
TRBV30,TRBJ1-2,CAWSFGQGERIYTF
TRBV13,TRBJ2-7,CASQNLRGGEQYF
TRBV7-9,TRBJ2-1,CASSPGGAGIRNEQFF
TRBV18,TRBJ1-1,CASSPRALRTEAFF
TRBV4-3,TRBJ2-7,CASSHFRGYEQYF
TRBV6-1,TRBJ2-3,CASSFSRDTQYF
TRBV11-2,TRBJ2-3,CASSLDGGRGRADTQYF
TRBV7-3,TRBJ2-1,CASSPSGRAVNEQFF
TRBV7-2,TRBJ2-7,CASSPGRTARGEQYF
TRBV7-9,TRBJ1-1,CASSPQNSVYSTEAFF
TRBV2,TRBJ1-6,CASKQALRDPYNSPLHF
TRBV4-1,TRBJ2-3,CASSQFGLGSTDTQYF
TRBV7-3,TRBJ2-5,CASSQGGGGGETQYF
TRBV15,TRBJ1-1,CATSNEGTEAFF
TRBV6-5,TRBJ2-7,CASSSRGLYEQYF
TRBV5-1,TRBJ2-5,CASRTGTSGAGETQYF
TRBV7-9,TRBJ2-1,CASSYPKKLRDTSYNEQFF
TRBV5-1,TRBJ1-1,CASSLEEGRNTEAFF
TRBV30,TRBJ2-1,CAWSPLGPSGYNEQFF
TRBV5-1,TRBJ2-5,CASSSTGLETQYF
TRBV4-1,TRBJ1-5,CASSRSGFQPQHF
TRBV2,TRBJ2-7,CASMAQLAYEQYF
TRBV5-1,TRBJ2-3,CASSLGTTGDTQYF
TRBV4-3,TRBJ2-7,CASSQGPGQGVTWQYF
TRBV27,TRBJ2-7,CASSLRERYEQYF
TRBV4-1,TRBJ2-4,CASSRAGMTDRNIQYF
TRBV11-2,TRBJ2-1,CASSPRGSGSNYNEQFF
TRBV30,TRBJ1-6,CAWTSEGLASPLHF
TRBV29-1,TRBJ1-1,CSVARGGEGEAFF
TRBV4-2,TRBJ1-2,CASSQDRDRGMGYTF